Listed here are 2 T cell receptor beta chains from one sample, sequenced in a study of early T cells in non-severe SARS-CoV-2 infection. Using its own MiXCR run on the 5' RACE reads, TCRdb lists one record per CDR3 protein. The table includes about 66,000 distinct CDR3 sequences, around 14% detected once. Sequencing was carried out using whole blood. The source of these receptors is an adult who was a healthcare worker with PCR-confirmed SARS-CoV-2 infection or an uninfected control (not recorded which).

This clonotype has at least ten counts. The chain has TRBV4-1 and TRBJ2-7; D might be TRBD1 or TRBD2, each matching 5 bases. The CDR3 contains 20 residues. Trimming took off 0 bases at V and 1 base at J, with 25 bases between the two ends. Germline-derived CDR1 and CDR2 are MGHRA and YSYEKL. CDR3 in amino acids: CASSQEAAGTLARSSYEQYF. CDR3 nucleotides: TGCGCCAGCAGCCAAGAAGCCGCCGGGACCTTAGCTCGTTCTTCCTACGAGCAGTACTTC.

This clonotype was seen many times. The gene calls are TRBV25-1 and TRBJ2-1, with D perhaps given as TRBD1 or TRBD2 (5 bases each). Germline-derived CDR1 and CDR2 are MGHDK and SYGVNS. The length of the CDR3 is 13 residues. Trimming took 8 bases from V and 0 from J, leaving 8 bases between them. The CDR3 is CASGGSSYNEQFF. CDR3 DNA: TGTGCCAGCGGGGGAAGCTCCTACAATGAGCAGTTCTTC.